This is a list of T cell receptor beta chains from one sample in a study of blood T cell repertoires in COVID-19. Clones were sequenced by immunoSEQ multiplex PCR, and TCRdb holds only the in-frame ones, with some missing. This table has about 140,000 clones, more than 65% appearing once. Sequenced sample: peripheral blood. The receptors were sampled from a human donor in a cohort sampled during active COVID-19. CDR3s include the opening cysteine and the closing phenylalanine or tryptophan. Each record gives: V gene, clone size, D gene, J gene, CDR3 protein, CDR3 DNA. A D gene is named only where the DNA matches it firmly. The size of a clone is reported for some rows only, either as once, few or many, or as a class for expanded clones.

V: TRBV6-2/TRBV6-3; size: few; D: TRBD2; J: TRBJ2-1; CDR3: CASSYQRGVSYNEQFF; DNA: TGTGCCAGCAGTTACCAGCGGGGGGTCTCCTACAATGAGCAGTTCTTC
V: TRBV3-1/TRBV3-2; size: -; D: -; J: TRBJ2-5; CDR3: CASSQDHREETQYF; DNA: TGTGCCAGCAGCCAAGATCACAGAGAAGAGACCCAGTACTTC
V: TRBV6-5; size: -; D: -; J: TRBJ2-3; CDR3: CASSSAGLITDTQYF; DNA: TGTGCCAGCAGTTCCGCGGGACTCATCACAGATACGCAGTATTTT
V: TRBV19; size: -; D: TRBD1; J: TRBJ1-2; CDR3: CASSGTGDGYTF; DNA: TGTGCCAGTTCCGGGACAGGGGATGGCTACACCTTC
V: TRBV5-1; size: -; D: -; J: TRBJ1-4; CDR3: CASSRSTTNEKLFF; DNA: TGCGCCAGCAGCCGGTCTACAACTAATGAAAAACTGTTTTTT
V: TRBV9; size: -; D: -; J: TRBJ2-2; CDR3: CASSAPVQVGWGTGELFF; DNA: TGTGCCAGCAGCGCTCCAGTACAGGTGGGGTGGGGCACCGGGGAGCTGTTTTTT
V: TRBV18; size: -; D: TRBD2; J: TRBJ2-2; CDR3: CASSPPIAGGTGELFF; DNA: TGTGCCAGCTCACCACCGATCGCGGGGGGCACCGGGGAGCTGTTTTTT
V: TRBV29-1; size: -; D: -; J: TRBJ1-1; CDR3: CSVVRTAMNTEAFF; DNA: TGCAGCGTTGTCCGGACAGCGATGAACACTGAAGCTTTCTTT
V: TRBV14; size: few; D: -; J: TRBJ2-7; CDR3: CASSQQVGYEQYF; DNA: TGTGCCAGCAGCCAACAGGTTGGTTACGAGCAGTACTTC
V: TRBV28; size: -; D: TRBD2; J: TRBJ2-1; CDR3: CASSSGTSGNNNEQFF; DNA: TGTGCCAGCAGTTCCGGAACTAGCGGGAATAACAATGAGCAGTTCTTC
V: TRBV5-5; size: -; D: TRBD1; J: TRBJ1-4; CDR3: CASSLAGLETGGKKLFF; DNA: TGTGCCAGCAGCTTGGCGGGTCTAGAGACAGGGGGTAAAAAACTGTTTTTT
V: TRBV15; size: -; D: -; J: TRBJ2-6; CDR3: CATTPSRGNFAGANVLTF; DNA: TGTGCCACCACCCCTTCGAGGGGGAACTTCGCTGGGGCCAACGTCCTGACTTTC
V: TRBV10-3; size: -; D: -; J: TRBJ1-4; CDR3: CAISESTARGEKLFF; DNA: TGTGCCATCAGTGAGTCAACAGCCCGAGGGGAAAAACTGTTTTTT
V: TRBV7-8; size: -; D: TRBD1; J: TRBJ1-5; CDR3: CASSLGTGNGQPQHF; DNA: TGTGCCAGCAGCTTAGGGACAGGGAACGGCCAGCCCCAGCATTTT
V: TRBV4-1; size: -; D: -; J: TRBJ2-7; CDR3: CASSPSTTGINSYEQYF; DNA: TGCGCCAGCAGCCCGAGTACAACCGGGATCAACTCCTACGAGCAGTACTTC
V: TRBV28; size: -; D: TRBD1; J: TRBJ1-3; CDR3: CASSLWDRRNTIYF; DNA: TGTGCCAGCAGTTTATGGGACAGGCGAAACACCATATATTTT
V: TRBV15; size: -; D: TRBD1; J: TRBJ1-3; CDR3: CATSRVRQGGSSGNTIYF; DNA: TGTGCCACCAGCAGAGTGAGACAGGGTGGGAGCTCTGGAAACACCATATATTTT
V: TRBV11-2; size: -; D: -; J: TRBJ2-5; CDR3: CASSLALKAGRETQYF; DNA: TGTGCCAGCAGCTTAGCCCTGAAGGCAGGGAGGGAGACCCAGTACTTC
V: TRBV9; size: -; D: -; J: TRBJ2-7; CDR3: CASSARVVDSEQYF; DNA: TGTGCCAGCAGCGCCAGGGTTGTTGACTCCGAGCAGTACTTC
V: TRBV10-1; size: -; D: TRBD1; J: TRBJ2-2; CDR3: CASSGQGVSGELFF; DNA: TGCGCCAGCTCGGGACAGGGGGTCTCCGGGGAGCTGTTTTTT
V: TRBV19; size: few; D: TRBD1; J: TRBJ1-1; CDR3: CASSILTGANTEAFF; DNA: TGTGCCAGTAGTATTCTTACAGGGGCGAACACTGAAGCTTTCTTT